The rows below give T cell receptor beta chains drawn from one sample of a study of T cell responses to AZD1222 COVID-19 vaccine. The assay was immunoSEQ multiplex PCR, and TCRdb's table has in-frame clones only and misses some. The repertoire holds some 200,000 clones, with more than 75% as singletons. Material: peripheral blood, obtained 28 days after the second AZD1222 dose. These receptors were taken from an adult who received the AZD1222 COVID-19 vaccine. The CDR3 runs from the conserved cysteine through the conserved F or W. D genes are given only for firm matches. Expanded clones are given a class, and other clones once, few, many or no size at all.

D gene: TRBD2
clone size: once
J gene: TRBJ2-7
V gene: TRBV3-1/TRBV3-2
CDR3 protein: CASSQERSSGSSSSYEQYF
CDR3 DNA: TGTGCCAGCAGCCAAGAACGGTCTAGCGGGAGTTCGTCCTCCTACGAGCAGTACTTC

D gene: -
clone size: -
J gene: TRBJ2-7
V gene: TRBV28
CDR3 protein: CASRQGSYEQYF
CDR3 DNA: TGTGCCAGCAGGCAGGGTTCCTACGAGCAGTACTTC

D gene: -
clone size: -
J gene: TRBJ1-5
V gene: TRBV12-3/TRBV12-4
CDR3 protein: CASSLGDNQPQHF
CDR3 DNA: TGTGCCAGCAGCCTGGGGGACAATCAGCCCCAGCATTTT

D gene: -
clone size: -
J gene: TRBJ2-3
V gene: TRBV5-1
CDR3 protein: CASSLRQPYADTQYF
CDR3 DNA: TGCGCCAGCAGCTTGAGGCAACCATATGCAGATACGCAGTATTTT

D gene: TRBD1
clone size: -
J gene: TRBJ2-5
V gene: TRBV20-1
CDR3 protein: CSASVSAGGLQETQYF
CDR3 DNA: TGCAGTGCTAGTGTATCGGCAGGGGGCCTCCAAGAGACCCAGTACTTC

D gene: -
clone size: -
J gene: TRBJ2-2
V gene: TRBV2
CDR3 protein: CASRADRGTGELFF
CDR3 DNA: TGTGCCAGCAGGGCAGATAGGGGCACCGGGGAGCTGTTTTTT

D gene: TRBD1
clone size: -
J gene: TRBJ1-2
V gene: TRBV19
CDR3 protein: CASSITGQGSGYTF
CDR3 DNA: TGTGCCAGTAGTATAACCGGACAGGGGTCTGGCTACACCTTC

D gene: TRBD1
clone size: -
J gene: TRBJ1-1
V gene: TRBV7-2
CDR3 protein: CASSKQGANTEAFF
CDR3 DNA: TGTGCCAGCAGCAAACAGGGGGCGAACACTGAAGCTTTCTTT

D gene: TRBD2
clone size: once
J gene: TRBJ2-3
V gene: TRBV3-1/TRBV3-2
CDR3 protein: CAAAREGGTDTQYF
CDR3 DNA: TGTGCCGCCGCCCGGGAGGGAGGCACAGATACGCAGTATTTT

D gene: TRBD2
clone size: -
J gene: TRBJ2-5
V gene: TRBV5-4
CDR3 protein: CASSLTLAGEKETQYF
CDR3 DNA: TGTGCCAGCAGCTTAACACTAGCGGGCGAAAAAGAGACCCAGTACTTC

D gene: -
clone size: -
J gene: TRBJ1-2
V gene: TRBV7-9
CDR3 protein: CASSLVDRLTPYGYTF
CDR3 DNA: TGTGCCAGCAGCTTAGTGGACCGCCTTACCCCCTATGGCTACACCTTC

D gene: -
clone size: -
J gene: TRBJ2-1
V gene: TRBV7-3
CDR3 protein: CASSTTSDSLEQFF
CDR3 DNA: TGTGCCAGCAGCACCACATCAGACAGTCTTGAGCAGTTCTTC

D gene: -
clone size: -
J gene: TRBJ2-6
V gene: TRBV2
CDR3 protein: CASNLDSSGANVLTF
CDR3 DNA: TGTGCCAGCAATCTTGACAGCTCTGGGGCCAACGTCCTGACTTTC

D gene: -
clone size: once
J gene: TRBJ2-7
V gene: TRBV28
CDR3 protein: CASRDGHSYEQYF
CDR3 DNA: TGTGCCAGCAGGGACGGACATTCCTACGAGCAGTACTTC

D gene: TRBD1
clone size: once
J gene: TRBJ1-1
V gene: TRBV9
CDR3 protein: CASSLQGTSNTEAFF
CDR3 DNA: TGTGCCAGCAGCCTACAGGGGACCTCGAACACTGAAGCTTTCTTT

D gene: -
clone size: -
J gene: TRBJ2-3
V gene: TRBV7-2
CDR3 protein: CASSSAGLSTDTQYF
CDR3 DNA: TGTGCCAGCAGCTCCGCAGGGCTAAGCACAGATACGCAGTATTTT

D gene: -
clone size: -
J gene: TRBJ2-7
V gene: TRBV6-5
CDR3 protein: CASGERSGYEQYF
CDR3 DNA: TGTGCCAGCGGAGAGCGGAGCGGGTACGAGCAGTACTTC

D gene: -
clone size: -
J gene: TRBJ1-5
V gene: TRBV3-1/TRBV3-2
CDR3 protein: CASSQELSTGARHF
CDR3 DNA: TGTGCCAGCAGCCAAGAATTGTCGACAGGCGCCCGGCATTTT

D gene: -
clone size: -
J gene: TRBJ1-2
V gene: TRBV5-5
CDR3 protein: CASSPLLGYGYTF
CDR3 DNA: TGTGCCAGCAGCCCCCTTTTGGGTTATGGCTACACCTTC

D gene: -
clone size: -
J gene: TRBJ2-7
V gene: TRBV28
CDR3 protein: CASSLARRYEQYF
CDR3 DNA: TGTGCCAGCAGTTTAGCCAGGAGGTACGAGCAGTACTTC

D gene: -
clone size: -
J gene: TRBJ1-5
V gene: TRBV6-2/TRBV6-3
CDR3 protein: CASSYSPIWPQHF
CDR3 DNA: TGTGCCAGCAGTTACTCCCCAATCTGGCCCCAGCATTTT

D gene: -
clone size: -
J gene: TRBJ1-2
V gene: TRBV28
CDR3 protein: CASSLPGRNYGYTF
CDR3 DNA: TGTGCCAGCAGTTTACCCGGACGGAACTATGGCTACACCTTC